This TCR beta chain stems from a study of T cell responses to AZD1222 COVID-19 vaccine. Overall study findings and caveats: Mapped onto spike, vaccine-associated CD4 TCRs spanned it and were dominant at 160-218 and 743-854. Baseline seropositives among AZD1222 recipients totaled only five to seven. Repertoire samples came only from after the peak T cell response.

Comments on this clone: What it binds is unknown.

Between the trimmed V and J ends, which lost 7 bases and 0 bases, there was a span of 10 bases. Per the germline V gene, CDR1 is SNHLY and CDR2 is FYNNEI. The CDR3 covers 14 residues. TCRdb's copy holds only in-frame clones and misses some; the assay was immunoSEQ multiplex PCR. The data hold about 120,000 clones, with roughly four fifths observed a single time. The receptor's source is an adult in good health. The source material was peripheral blood, sampled on day 0 of AZD1222 vaccination. This rearrangement joins TRBV2 to TRBJ1-5, with D uncertain. CDR3 residues: CASTKQNSNQPQHF. The CDR3 DNA reads as TGTGCCAGCACCAAACAGAATAGCAATCAGCCCCAGCATTTT.